This TCR beta chain was documented in a study of Graves' ophthalmopathy and Graves' hyperthyroidism. Study context: Stable hyperthyroid donors showed no ophthalmopathy during 18 months follow-up.

As the template, RNA transcripts were used to amplify TCR beta CDR3 regions. RT-PCR in the first round used HTBI primers; a second-round multiplex PCR followed. TCRdb independently ran MiXCR on the multiplex PCR reads; one entry per CDR3 protein. In the table there are around 1,200,000 distinct CDR3 sequences, 35% to 40% of which are singletons. Turning to this clonotype: No antigen is known for it.

Diagnosis relied on clinical symptoms, serum thyroxine, TRAb, thyroid ultrasound and orbital computed tomography. Study-wide findings and caveats: A 13-signature model separated ophthalmopathy from stable hyperthyroidism, reaching 87.88% sensitivity and roughly 84% specificity cross-validated. Detected in blood as well were most expanded thyroid clonotypes with frequency above 0.001.

The TCR was taken from an adult man with Graves' hyperthyroidism. Source material: peripheral blood or thyroid tissue (not recorded which).

In nucleotides, the CDR3 is TGCGCCAGCAGCTTGGTTCCAGAGCCGAACACTGAAGCTTTCTTT. It is translated as CASSLVPEPNTEAFF. This chain connects TRBV5-1 to TRBJ1-1; no clear D gene. Trimming pared 0 bases from V and 1 base from J, leaving 10 bases between. Germline-derived CDR1 and CDR2 are SGHRS and YFSETQ. The CDR3 spans 15 residues.